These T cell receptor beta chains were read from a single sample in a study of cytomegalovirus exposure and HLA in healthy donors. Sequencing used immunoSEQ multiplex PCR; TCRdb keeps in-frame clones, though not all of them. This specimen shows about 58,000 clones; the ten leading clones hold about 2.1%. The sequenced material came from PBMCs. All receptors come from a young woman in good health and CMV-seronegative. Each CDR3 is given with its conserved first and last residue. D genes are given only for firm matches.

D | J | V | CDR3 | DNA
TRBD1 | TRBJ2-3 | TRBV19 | CASSGTGGTDTQYF | TGTGCCAGTAGTGGGACAGGTGGCACAGATACGCAGTATTTT
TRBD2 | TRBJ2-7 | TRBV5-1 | CASRTSGDGEKYEQYF | TGCGCCAGCCGGACTAGCGGGGATGGGGAAAAATACGAGCAGTACTTC
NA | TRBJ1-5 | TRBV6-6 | CASSSRVRVDQPQHF | TGTGCCAGCAGTTCCCGGGTCCGGGTCGATCAGCCCCAGCATTTT
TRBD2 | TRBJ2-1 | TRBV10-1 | CASSERLAGLDEQFF | TGCGCCAGCAGTGAGCGGCTAGCGGGGCTCGATGAGCAGTTCTTC
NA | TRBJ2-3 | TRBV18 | CASSPSLRGDTQYF | TGTGCCAGCTCACCCTCGCTAAGGGGAGATACGCAGTATTTT
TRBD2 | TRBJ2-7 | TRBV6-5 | CASRTNSGSSYEQYF | TGTGCCAGCAGAACGAATAGCGGGAGTTCCTACGAGCAGTACTTC
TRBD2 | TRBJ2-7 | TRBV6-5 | CASSYSGLAGDEQYF | TGTGCCAGCAGTTACTCCGGACTAGCGGGAGACGAGCAGTACTTC
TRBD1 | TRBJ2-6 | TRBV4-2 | CASSRMPTPGQGAFGANVLTF | TGTGCCAGCAGCCGCATGCCCACTCCGGGACAGGGGGCGTTTGGGGCCAACGTCCTGACTTTC
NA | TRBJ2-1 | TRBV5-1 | CASSLQAFSDNEQFF | TGCGCCAGCAGCTTGCAAGCCTTCTCCGACAATGAGCAGTTCTTC
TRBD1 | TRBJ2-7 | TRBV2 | CASIPAGQGAHEQYF | TGTGCCAGCATCCCCGCGGGACAGGGGGCTCACGAGCAGTACTTC
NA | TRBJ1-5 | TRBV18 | CASSPPSAGVSNQPQHF | TGTGCCAGCTCACCACCGTCAGCAGGGGTAAGCAATCAGCCCCAGCATTTT
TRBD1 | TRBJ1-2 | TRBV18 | CASSPVQGAPYGYTF | TGTGCCAGCTCACCGGTACAGGGGGCCCCCTATGGCTACACCTTC
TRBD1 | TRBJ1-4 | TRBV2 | CATMQQGAGEKLFF | TGTGCCACCATGCAGCAGGGGGCTGGGGAAAAACTGTTTTTT
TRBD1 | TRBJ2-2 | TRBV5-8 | CASSSRTGVRTGELFF | TGTGCCAGCAGTTCCCGAACAGGGGTTCGGACCGGGGAGCTGTTTTTT
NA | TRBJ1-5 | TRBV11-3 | CASSLTGGADQPQHF | TGTGCCAGCAGCCTGACCGGCGGGGCTGATCAGCCCCAGCATTTT
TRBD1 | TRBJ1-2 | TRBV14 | CASSQGQNYGYTF | TGTGCCAGCAGCCAGGGACAGAACTATGGCTACACCTTC
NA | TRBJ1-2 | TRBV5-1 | CASSFTANYGYTF | TGCGCCAGCAGCTTCACAGCTAACTATGGCTACACCTTC
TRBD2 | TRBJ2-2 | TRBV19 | CASSIRTSGVGTGELFF | TGTGCCAGTAGTATTCGGACTAGCGGGGTAGGGACCGGGGAGCTGTTTTTT
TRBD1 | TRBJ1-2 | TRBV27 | CASSKDRDFRNYGYTF | TGTGCCAGCAGTAAGGACAGGGACTTCCGGAACTATGGCTACACCTTC
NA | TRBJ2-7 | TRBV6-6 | CASSYSPYEQYF | TGTGCCAGCAGTTACTCCCCGTACGAGCAGTACTTC
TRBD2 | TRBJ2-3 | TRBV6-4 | CASSEESGRATDTQYF | TGTGCCAGCAGTGAGGAGAGCGGGAGGGCCACAGATACGCAGTATTTT
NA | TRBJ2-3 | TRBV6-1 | CASSESAGVRGTQYF | TGTGCCAGCAGTGAGTCGGCGGGTGTCAGGGGTACGCAGTATTTT
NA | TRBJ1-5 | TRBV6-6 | CASGPLGEPQHF | TGTGCCAGCGGCCCCTTAGGGGAGCCCCAGCATTTT
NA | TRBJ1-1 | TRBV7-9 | CASSFGGLNTEAFF | TGTGCCAGCAGCTTTGGGGGCTTGAACACTGAAGCTTTCTTT
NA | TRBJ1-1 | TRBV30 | CACPGKETEAFF | TGTGCCTGTCCAGGGAAAGAAACTGAAGCTTTCTTT
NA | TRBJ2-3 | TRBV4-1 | CASSQVTSTDTQYF | TGCGCCAGCAGCCAAGTCACAAGCACAGATACGCAGTATTTT
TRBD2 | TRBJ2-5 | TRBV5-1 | CASSPTSSQETQYF | TGCGCCAGCAGCCCGACTAGCAGCCAAGAGACCCAGTACTTC
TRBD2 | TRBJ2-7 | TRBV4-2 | CASSPTSGAPSYEQYF | TGTGCCAGCAGCCCCACAAGCGGGGCCCCCTCCTACGAGCAGTACTTC
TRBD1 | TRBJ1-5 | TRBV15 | CATSRGDSINQPQHF | TGTGCCACCAGCAGAGGGGACAGTATCAATCAGCCCCAGCATTTT
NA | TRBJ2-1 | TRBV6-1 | CASVASAGSDNEQFF | TGTGCCAGCGTCGCTAGCGCCGGCTCCGACAATGAGCAGTTCTTC
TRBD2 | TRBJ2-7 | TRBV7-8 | CASSPGLVAYEQYF | TGTGCCAGCAGCCCGGGACTAGTCGCCTACGAGCAGTACTTC
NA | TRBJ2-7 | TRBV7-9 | CASSLKLREQYF | TGTGCCAGCAGCTTAAAATTGCGCGAGCAGTACTTC
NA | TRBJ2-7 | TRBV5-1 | CASSFLRQNGEQYF | TGCGCCAGCAGCTTTTTGAGACAGAACGGCGAGCAGTACTTC
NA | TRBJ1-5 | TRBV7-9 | CASSSTRGNQPQHF | TGTGCCAGCAGCTCCACCCGGGGCAATCAGCCCCAGCATTTT
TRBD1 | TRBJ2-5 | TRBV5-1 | CASSLEGTGEETQYF | TGCGCCAGCAGCTTGGAGGGCACAGGGGAAGAGACCCAGTACTTC
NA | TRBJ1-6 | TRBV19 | CASSTGFDNSPLHF | TGTGCCAGTAGTACAGGCTTCGATAATTCACCCCTACACTTT
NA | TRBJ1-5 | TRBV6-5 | CASSWNRVGQPQHF | TGTGCCAGCAGTTGGAACAGGGTCGGTCAGCCCCAGCATTTT
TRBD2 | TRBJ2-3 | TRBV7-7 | CASSPSSGGSYTQYF | TGTGCCAGCAGCCCATCTAGCGGGGGATCCTATACGCAGTATTTT
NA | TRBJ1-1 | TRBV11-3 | CATRRGNTEAFF | TGTGCCACGCGTCGAGGGAACACTGAAGCTTTCTTT
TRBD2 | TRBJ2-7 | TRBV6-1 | CASSGLAGGGAYEQYF | TGTGCCAGCAGTGGACTAGCGGGAGGTGGCGCCTACGAGCAGTACTTC
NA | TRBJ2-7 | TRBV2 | CASSGLAVPEQYF | TGTGCCAGCAGTGGGCTGGCTGTACCCGAGCAGTACTTC
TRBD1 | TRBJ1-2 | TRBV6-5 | CASSFTTGGYYGYTF | TGTGCCAGCAGTTTTACGACAGGGGGCTACTATGGCTACACCTTC
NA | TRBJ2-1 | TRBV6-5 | CASRGGELTYNEQFF | TGTGCCAGCAGAGGGGGAGAGCTAACCTACAATGAGCAGTTCTTC
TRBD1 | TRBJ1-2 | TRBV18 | CASSPGQAVTNGYTF | TGTGCCAGCTCACCAGGACAGGCGGTAACCAATGGCTACACCTTC
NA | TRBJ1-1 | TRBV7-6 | CASSRLAPNTEAFF | TGTGCCAGCAGCCGACTCGCCCCGAACACTGAAGCTTTCTTT
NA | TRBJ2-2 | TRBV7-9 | CASSLRPPDPNTGELFF | TGTGCCAGCAGCTTGCGGCCTCCAGATCCGAACACCGGGGAGCTGTTTTTT
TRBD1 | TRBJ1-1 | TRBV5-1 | CASSAGQGSTEAFF | TGCGCCAGCAGCGCGGGACAGGGTTCGACTGAAGCTTTCTTT
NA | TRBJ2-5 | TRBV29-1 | CSVVGEAETQYF | TGCAGCGTAGTCGGCGAAGCGGAGACCCAGTACTTC
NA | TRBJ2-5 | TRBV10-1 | CASSEPETGRNKTQYF | TGCGCCAGCAGTGAGCCGGAGACAGGGAGGAATAAGACCCAGTACTTC
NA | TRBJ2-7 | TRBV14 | CASSQLSRPYEQYF | TGTGCCAGCAGCCAATTATCTAGGCCCTACGAGCAGTACTTC
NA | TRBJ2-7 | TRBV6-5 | CASSPAAADEQYF | TGTGCCAGCAGCCCCGCGGCGGCCGACGAGCAGTACTTC
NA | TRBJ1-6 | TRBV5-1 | CASSDGQLYNSPLHF | TGCGCCAGCAGCGACGGACAGCTCTATAATTCACCCCTCCACTTT
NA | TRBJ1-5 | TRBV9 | CASSAGAGLENQPQHF | TGTGCCAGCAGCGCTGGAGCAGGGCTAGAAAATCAGCCCCAGCATTTT
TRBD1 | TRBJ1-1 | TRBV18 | CASSPDSSGGTEAFF | TGTGCCAGCTCACCTGATTCTTCAGGGGGCACTGAAGCTTTCTTT
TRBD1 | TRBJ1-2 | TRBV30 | CAYKTGMAYGYTF | TGTGCTTACAAGACAGGGATGGCCTATGGCTACACCTTC